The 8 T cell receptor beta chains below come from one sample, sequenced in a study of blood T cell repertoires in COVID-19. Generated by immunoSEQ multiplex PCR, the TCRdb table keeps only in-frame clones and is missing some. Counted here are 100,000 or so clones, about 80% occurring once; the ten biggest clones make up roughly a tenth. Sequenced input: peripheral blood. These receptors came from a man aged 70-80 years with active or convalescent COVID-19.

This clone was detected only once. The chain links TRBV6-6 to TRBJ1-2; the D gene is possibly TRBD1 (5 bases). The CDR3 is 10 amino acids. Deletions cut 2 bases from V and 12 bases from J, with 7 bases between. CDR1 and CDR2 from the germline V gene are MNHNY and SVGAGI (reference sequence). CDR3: CASSYGAHTF. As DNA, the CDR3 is TGTGCCAGCAGTTACGGGGCACACACCTTC.

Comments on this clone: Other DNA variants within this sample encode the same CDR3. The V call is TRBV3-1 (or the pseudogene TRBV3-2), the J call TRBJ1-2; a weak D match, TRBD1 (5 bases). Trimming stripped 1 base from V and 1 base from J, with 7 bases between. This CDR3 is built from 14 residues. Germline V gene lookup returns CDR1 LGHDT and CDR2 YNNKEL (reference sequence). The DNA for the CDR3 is TGTGCCAGCAGCCAAGGGGGCGGTAACTATGGCTACACCTTC. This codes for CASSQGGGNYGYTF.

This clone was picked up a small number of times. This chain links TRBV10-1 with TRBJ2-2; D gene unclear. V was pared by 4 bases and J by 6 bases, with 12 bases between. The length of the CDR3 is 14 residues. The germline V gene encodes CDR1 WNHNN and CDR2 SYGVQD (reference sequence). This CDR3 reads CASSVLSAAGELFF. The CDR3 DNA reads TGCGCCAGCAGTGTGTTAAGTGCGGCCGGGGAGCTGTTTTTT.

CDR3 sequence reads: CASSSQGGDQPQHF. CDR3 bases: TGTGCCAGCAGCTCTCAGGGGGGTGATCAGCCCCAGCATTTT. This chain uses TRBV5-5 with TRBJ1-5; 7 bases map to TRBD1. The CDR3 contains 14 residues. Germline V gene data show CDR1 as SGHKS and CDR2 as YYEKEE (reference sequence). The junction had 5 bases not matched to a gene; V was cut back by 3 bases and J by 5 bases.

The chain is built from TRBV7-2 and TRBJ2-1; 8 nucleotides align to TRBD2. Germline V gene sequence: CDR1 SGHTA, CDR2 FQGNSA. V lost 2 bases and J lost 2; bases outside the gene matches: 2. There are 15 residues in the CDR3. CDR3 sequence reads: CASSLPGGPYNEQFF. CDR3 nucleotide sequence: TGTGCCAGCAGCTTACCGGGGGGGCCCTACAATGAGCAGTTCTTC.

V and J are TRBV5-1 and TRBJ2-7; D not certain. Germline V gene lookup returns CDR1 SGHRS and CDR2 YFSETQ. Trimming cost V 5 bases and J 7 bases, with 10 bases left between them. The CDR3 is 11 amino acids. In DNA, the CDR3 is TGCGCCAGCAGACCACGGTATGAGCAGTACTTC. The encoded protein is CASRPRYEQYF.

CDR3 coding DNA: TGCAGCGTTCAGGGTCAGGAAGGCTACACCTTC. This gives the protein CSVQGQEGYTF. The V and J genes are TRBV29-1 and TRBJ1-2; D perhaps matches TRBD1 (5 bases). The V end was cut by 5 bases, the J end by 8 bases, with 12 bases between. Per the germline V gene, CDR1 is SQVTM and CDR2 is ANQGSEA. CDR3 length equals 11 residues.

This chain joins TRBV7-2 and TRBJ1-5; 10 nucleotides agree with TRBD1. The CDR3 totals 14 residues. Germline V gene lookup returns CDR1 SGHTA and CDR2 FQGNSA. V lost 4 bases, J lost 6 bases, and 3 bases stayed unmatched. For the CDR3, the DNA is TGTGCCAGCAGCTCCGGGACAGGGGCTCAGCCCCAGCATTTT. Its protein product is CASSSGTGAQPQHF.